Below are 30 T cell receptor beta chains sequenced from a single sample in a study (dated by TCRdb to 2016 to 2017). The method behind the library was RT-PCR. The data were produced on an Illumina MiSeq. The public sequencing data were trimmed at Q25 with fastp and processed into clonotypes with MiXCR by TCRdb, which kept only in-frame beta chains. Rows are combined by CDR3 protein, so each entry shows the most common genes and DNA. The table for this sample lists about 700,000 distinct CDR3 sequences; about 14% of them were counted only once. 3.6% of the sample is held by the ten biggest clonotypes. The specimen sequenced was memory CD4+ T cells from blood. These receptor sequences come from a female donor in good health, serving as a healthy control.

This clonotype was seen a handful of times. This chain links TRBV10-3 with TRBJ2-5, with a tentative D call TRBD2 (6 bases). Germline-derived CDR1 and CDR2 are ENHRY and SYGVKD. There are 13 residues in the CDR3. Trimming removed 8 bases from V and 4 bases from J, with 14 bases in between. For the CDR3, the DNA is TGTGCCATCGGCACCGGGACTTTAGAGACCCAGTACTTC. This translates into CAIGTGTLETQYF.

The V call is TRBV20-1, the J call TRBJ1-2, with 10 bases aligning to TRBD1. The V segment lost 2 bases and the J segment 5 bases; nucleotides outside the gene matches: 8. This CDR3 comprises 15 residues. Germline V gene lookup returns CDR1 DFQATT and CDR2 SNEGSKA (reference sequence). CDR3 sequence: CSARSDRGRTYGYTF. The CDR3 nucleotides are TGCAGTGCTAGATCGGACAGGGGGAGAACGTATGGCTACACCTTC.

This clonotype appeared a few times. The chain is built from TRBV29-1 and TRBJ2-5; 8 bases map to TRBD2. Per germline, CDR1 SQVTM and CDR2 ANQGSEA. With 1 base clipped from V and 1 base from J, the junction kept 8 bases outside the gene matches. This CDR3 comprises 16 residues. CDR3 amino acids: CSVEGQAGDLQETQYF. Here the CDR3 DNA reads TGCAGCGTTGAAGGGCAAGCGGGAGACCTCCAAGAGACCCAGTACTTC. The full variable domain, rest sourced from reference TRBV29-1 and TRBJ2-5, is SAVISQKPSRDICQRGTSLTIQCQVDSQVTMMFWYRQQPGQSLTLIATANQGSEATYESGFVIDKFPISRPNLTFSTLTVSNMSPEDSSIYLCSVEGQAGDLQETQYFGPGTRLLVL.

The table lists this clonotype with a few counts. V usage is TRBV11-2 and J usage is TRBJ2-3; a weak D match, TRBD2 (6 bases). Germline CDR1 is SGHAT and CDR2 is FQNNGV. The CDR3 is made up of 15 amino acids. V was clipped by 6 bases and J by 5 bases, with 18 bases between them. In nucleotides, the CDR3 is TGTGCCAGCAGACATCCGGGACGGGAGAGAGATACGCAGTATTTT. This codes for CASRHPGRERDTQYF.

The chain's CDR3 is CASSPIDGTGGNYGYTF. CDR3 DNA: TGTGCCAGCAGCCCAATTGACGGGACAGGGGGTAACTATGGCTACACCTTC. The chain employs TRBV7-2 and TRBJ1-2, with TRBD1 matching over 11 bases. The germline CDR1 and CDR2 sequences are SGHTA and FQGNSA. The trim removed 5 bases at V and 1 base at J, leaving 9 bases unmatched. The CDR3 spans 17 residues.

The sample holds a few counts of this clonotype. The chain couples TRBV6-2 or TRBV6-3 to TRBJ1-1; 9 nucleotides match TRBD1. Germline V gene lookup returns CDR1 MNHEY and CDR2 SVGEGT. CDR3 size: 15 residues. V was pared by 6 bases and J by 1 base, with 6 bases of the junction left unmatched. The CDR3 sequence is CASSRSQGANTEAFF. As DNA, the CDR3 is TGTGCCAGCAGCAGATCACAGGGGGCGAACACTGAAGCTTTCTTT.

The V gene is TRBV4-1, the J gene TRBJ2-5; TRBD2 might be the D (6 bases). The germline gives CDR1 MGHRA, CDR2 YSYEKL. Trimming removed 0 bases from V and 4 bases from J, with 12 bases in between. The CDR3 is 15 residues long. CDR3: CASSQDQTRGETQYF. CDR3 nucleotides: TGCGCCAGCAGCCAAGATCAGACTAGGGGAGAGACCCAGTACTTC.

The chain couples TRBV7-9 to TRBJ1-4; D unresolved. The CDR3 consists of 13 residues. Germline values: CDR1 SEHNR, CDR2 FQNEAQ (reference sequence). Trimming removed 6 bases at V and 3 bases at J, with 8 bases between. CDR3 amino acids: CASRSGPNEKLFF. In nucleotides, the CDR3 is TGTGCCAGCAGGTCGGGTCCTAATGAAAAACTGTTTTTT.

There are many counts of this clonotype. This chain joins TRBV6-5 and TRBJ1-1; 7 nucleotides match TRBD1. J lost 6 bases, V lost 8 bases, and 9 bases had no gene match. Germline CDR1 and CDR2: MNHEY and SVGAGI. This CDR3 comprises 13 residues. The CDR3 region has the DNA TGTGCCAGCTACGACAGGGTTACGGCTGAAGCTTTCTTT. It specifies CASYDRVTAEAFF.

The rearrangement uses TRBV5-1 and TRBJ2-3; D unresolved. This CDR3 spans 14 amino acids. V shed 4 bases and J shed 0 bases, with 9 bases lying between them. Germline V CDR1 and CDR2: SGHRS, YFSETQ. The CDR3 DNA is TGCGCCAGCAGCCCCTTTATAAGCACAGATACGCAGTATTTT. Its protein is CASSPFISTDTQYF.

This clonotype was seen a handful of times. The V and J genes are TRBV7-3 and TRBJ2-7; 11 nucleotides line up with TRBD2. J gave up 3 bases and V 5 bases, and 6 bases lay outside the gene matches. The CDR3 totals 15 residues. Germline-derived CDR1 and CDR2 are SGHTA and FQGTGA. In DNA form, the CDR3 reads TGTGCCAGCAGCGAATCGGGGACTAGCGGCTACGAGCAGTACTTC. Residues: CASSESGTSGYEQYF.

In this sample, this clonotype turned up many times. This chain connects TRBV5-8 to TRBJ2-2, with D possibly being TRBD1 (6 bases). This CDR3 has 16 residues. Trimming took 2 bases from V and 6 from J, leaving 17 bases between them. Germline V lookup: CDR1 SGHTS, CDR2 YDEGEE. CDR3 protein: CASSFAWGQYPGELFF. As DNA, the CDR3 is TGTGCCAGCAGCTTTGCGTGGGGGCAATACCCCGGGGAGCTGTTTTTT.

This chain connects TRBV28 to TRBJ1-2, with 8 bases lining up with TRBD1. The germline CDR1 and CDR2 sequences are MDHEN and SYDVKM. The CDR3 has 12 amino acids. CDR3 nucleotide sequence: TGTGCTCACAAGACAGGGGAGGATGGCTACACCTTC. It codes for CAHKTGEDGYTF.

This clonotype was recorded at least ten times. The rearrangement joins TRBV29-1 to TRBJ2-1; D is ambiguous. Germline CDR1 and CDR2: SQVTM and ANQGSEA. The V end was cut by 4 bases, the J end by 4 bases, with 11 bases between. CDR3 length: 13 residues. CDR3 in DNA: TGCAGCGTTGGACGCCCTTTGTACAATGAGCAGTTCTTC. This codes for CSVGRPLYNEQFF.

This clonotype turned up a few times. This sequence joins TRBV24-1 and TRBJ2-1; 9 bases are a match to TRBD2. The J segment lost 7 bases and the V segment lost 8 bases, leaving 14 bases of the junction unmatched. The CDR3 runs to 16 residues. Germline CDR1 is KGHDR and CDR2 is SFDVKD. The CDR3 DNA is TGTGCCACCACCGGACTAGCGCAAGAAGGAGGGAATGAGCAGTTCTTC. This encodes CATTGLAQEGGNEQFF.

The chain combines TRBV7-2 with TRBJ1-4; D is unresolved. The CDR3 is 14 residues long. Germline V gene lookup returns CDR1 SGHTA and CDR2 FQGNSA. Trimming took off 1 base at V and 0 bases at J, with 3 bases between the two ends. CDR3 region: CASSLEPTNEKLFF. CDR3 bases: TGTGCCAGCAGCTTAGAACCAACTAATGAAAAACTGTTTTTT.

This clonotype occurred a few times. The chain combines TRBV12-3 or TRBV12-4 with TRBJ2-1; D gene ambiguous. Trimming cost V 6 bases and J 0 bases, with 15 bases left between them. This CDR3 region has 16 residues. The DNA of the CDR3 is TGTGCCAGCAGCTCGGTAAGGCTAGACTCCTACAATGAGCAGTTCTTC. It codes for CASSSVRLDSYNEQFF.

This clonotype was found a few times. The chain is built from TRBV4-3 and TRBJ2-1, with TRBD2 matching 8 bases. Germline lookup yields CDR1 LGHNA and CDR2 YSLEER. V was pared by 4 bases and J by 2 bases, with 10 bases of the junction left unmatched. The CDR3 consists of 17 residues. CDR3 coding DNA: TGCGCCAGCAGCCCCCAAGCCGGGACTAGTCCCTACAATGAGCAGTTCTTC. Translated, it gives CASSPQAGTSPYNEQFF.

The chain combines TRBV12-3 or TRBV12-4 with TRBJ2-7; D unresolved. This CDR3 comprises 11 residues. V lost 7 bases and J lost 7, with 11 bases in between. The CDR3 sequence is CASTTMGEQYF. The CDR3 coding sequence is TGTGCCAGCACTACTATGGGGGAGCAGTACTTC.

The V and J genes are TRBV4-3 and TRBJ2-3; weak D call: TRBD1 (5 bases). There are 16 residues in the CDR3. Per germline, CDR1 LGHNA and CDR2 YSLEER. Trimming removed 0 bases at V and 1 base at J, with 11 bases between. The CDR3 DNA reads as TGCGCCAGCAGCCAAGATGCGGACACGGGCACAGATACGCAGTATTTT. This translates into CASSQDADTGTDTQYF.

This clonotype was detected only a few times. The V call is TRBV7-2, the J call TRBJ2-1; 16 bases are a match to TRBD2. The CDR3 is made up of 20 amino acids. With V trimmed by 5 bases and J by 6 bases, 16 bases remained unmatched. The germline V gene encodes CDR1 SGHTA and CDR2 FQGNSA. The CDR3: CASSIIGTSGRAEVGNEQFF. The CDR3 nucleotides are TGTGCCAGCAGCATAATAGGGACTAGCGGGAGGGCCGAGGTCGGCAATGAGCAGTTCTTC.

CDR3 region: CASSFQTGNYGYTF. Written as DNA, the CDR3 is TGTGCCAGCAGTTTCCAGACAGGGAACTATGGCTACACCTTC. The chain employs TRBV12-3 or TRBV12-4 and TRBJ1-2, with TRBD1 matching 7 bases. There are 14 residues in the CDR3. V trimming: 3 bases; J trimming: 2 bases; junction bases outside the gene matches: 3.

The CDR3 sequence: CASSIRGQDGQPQHF. The CDR3 DNA is TGTGCCAGTAGTATTCGAGGGCAGGACGGTCAGCCCCAGCATTTT. The chain recombines TRBV19 with TRBJ1-5; no firm D call. The CDR3 totals 15 residues. The germline V gene has CDR1 LNHDA and CDR2 SQIVND (reference sequence). V was cut by 3 bases and J by 6 bases, with 15 bases left in between.

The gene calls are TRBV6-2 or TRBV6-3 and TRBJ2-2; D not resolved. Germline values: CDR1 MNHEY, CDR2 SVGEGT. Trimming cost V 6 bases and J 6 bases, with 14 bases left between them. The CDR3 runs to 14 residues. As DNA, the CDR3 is TGTGCCAGCAGCCCTGCTTTATCTGCCGGGGAGCTGTTTTTT. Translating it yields CASSPALSAGELFF.

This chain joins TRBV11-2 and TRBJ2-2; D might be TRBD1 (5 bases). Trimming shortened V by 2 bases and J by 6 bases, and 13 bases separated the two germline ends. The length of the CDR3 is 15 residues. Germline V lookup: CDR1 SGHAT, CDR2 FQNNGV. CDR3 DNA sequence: TGTGCCAGCAGCTTATTGGGGCATCTCCCCGGGGAGCTGTTTTTT. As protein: CASSLLGHLPGELFF.

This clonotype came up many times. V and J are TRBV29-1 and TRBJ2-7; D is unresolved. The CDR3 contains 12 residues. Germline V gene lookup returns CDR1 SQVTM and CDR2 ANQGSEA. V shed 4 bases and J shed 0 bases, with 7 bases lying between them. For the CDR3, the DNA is TGCAGCGTTGCTAGGAGCTCCTACGAGCAGTACTTC. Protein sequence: CSVARSSYEQYF.

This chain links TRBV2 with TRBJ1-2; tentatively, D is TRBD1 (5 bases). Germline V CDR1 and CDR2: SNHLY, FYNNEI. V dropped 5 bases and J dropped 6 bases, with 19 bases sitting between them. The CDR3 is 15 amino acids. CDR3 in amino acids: CASSYRDPGEDGYTF. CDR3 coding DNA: TGTGCCAGCAGTTACCGGGACCCCGGAGAGGATGGCTACACCTTC.

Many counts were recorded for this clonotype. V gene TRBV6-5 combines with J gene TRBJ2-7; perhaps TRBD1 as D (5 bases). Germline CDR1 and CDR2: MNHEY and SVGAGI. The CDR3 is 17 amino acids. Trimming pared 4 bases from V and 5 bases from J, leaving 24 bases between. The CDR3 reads CASSSPATGDRVHEQYF. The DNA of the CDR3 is TGTGCCAGCAGTTCCCCTGCTACCGGCGACAGAGTCCACGAGCAGTACTTC.

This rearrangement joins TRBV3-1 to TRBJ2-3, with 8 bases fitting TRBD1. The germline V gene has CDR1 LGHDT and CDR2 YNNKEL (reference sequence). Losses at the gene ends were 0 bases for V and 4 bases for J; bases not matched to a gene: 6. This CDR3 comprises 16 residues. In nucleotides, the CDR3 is TGTGCCAGCAGCCAAGATCGGGGGACAGGATCAGATACGCAGTATTTT. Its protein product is CASSQDRGTGSDTQYF.

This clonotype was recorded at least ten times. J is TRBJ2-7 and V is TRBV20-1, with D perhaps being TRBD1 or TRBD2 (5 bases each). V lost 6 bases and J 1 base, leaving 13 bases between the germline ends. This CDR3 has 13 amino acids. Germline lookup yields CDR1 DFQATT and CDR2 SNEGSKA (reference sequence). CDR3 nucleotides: TGCAGTGCCCAGAAGGGACCGTCCTACGAGCAGTACTTC. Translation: CSAQKGPSYEQYF.